The sequence of this TCR beta chain was determined in a study of vaccination effects on CD4 cells after COVID-19 (dated by TCRdb to 2022 to 2024). Study-wide context: Across the study, the median time from the second dose to post-vaccine sampling was 72 days (range 14 to 241). The full study included some eleven COVID-19 convalescent patients and several SARS-CoV-2-naive healthy vaccine recipients. In the study, cultures from other donors were sequenced using the Oncomine TCR Beta short-read assay on an Illumina iSeq 100. SARS-CoV-2 spike-specific CD4+ TCR repertoires from before and after mRNA vaccination were compared in COVID-19 convalescent patients and in infection-naive vaccine recipients. Overall study results and their limits: Marked clonal contraction was observed in both infection-induced and vaccine-induced clones at late post-vaccination timepoints, consistent with waning T cell responses. Among healthy vaccine recipients, nearly all vaccine-induced clones were SARS-CoV-2 mono-reactive, and only 1 of 255 was cross-reactive with common cold coronaviruses. The study was limited by a small number of convalescent patients and lacked early post-infection timepoints.

Between the V and J ends, shortened by 3 bases and 3 bases respectively, the junction contains 11 bases. Reading the germline V gene gives CDR1 SQVTM and CDR2 ANQGSEA. The CDR3 spans 13 residues, from the cysteine through the phenylalanine. The entry retains the CDR3 DNA only, 39 bases that are in frame from base 1. Libraries were constructed by the immunoSEQ multiplex PCR assay. DNA from the cultured and isolated CD4+ T cells underwent TCR beta CDR3 sequencing. On the authors' methods: Non-productive TCR sequences were removed and reads were trimmed to the CDR3 region, keeping CDR3s of at least 7 amino acids. The MANAFEST web app was used to identify antigen-specific clonotypes by comparing expansion in peptide wells with expansion in reference cultures. For clones to be considered positive, expansion at FDR<0.05 versus reference and all other wells, an odds ratio above 5, and a frequency above 0.1% in two replicate wells were required. Clonotypes significantly expanded in SARS-CoV-2 spike wells and in at least one common cold coronavirus spike condition were defined as cross-reactive. Levenshtein distance calculated with the stringdist R package was used to assess CDR3 similarity, and unrooted trees were constructed with ape in R 3.6.1. Sourced from immuneACCESS, this table was stored by TCRdb with only in-frame sequences that have V and J called. A share of the clones is absent; for the studies checked, an unresolved V gene accounts for under half, and the remainder has no known explanation. That table supplies the V and J calls and clone size; D and trimming were determined from the DNA. In this sample the table shows just under 60,000 clones, 75% to 85% of which occur a single time. Less than 2.5% of the sample is in the top ten clones.

Note on this clone: Its cognate antigen has yet to be identified. Base quality data are lacking; no much larger clone is found one base away.

To identify antigen-specific CD4+ T cell clonotypes by their expansion, the ViraFEST assay first stimulated PBMC with viral peptide pools and then applied TCR sequencing. After around 10 days of culture, CD4+ T cells were isolated with the EasySep CD4+ T cell isolation kit. Each participant got two doses of an mRNA SARS-CoV-2 vaccine, either BNT162b2 or mRNA-1273. None of the healthy vaccine recipients had a prior SARS-CoV-2 infection, which was confirmed by nucleocapsid antibody tests that came back negative both before and after vaccination. Each well held roughly 2 million PBMC cultured in IMDM containing around 5% human AB serum, roughly 9.6 IU/ml IL-2 and gentamicin, along with roughly 10 ug/ml peptides. On days 3 and 7, half of the culture medium was replaced with fresh IL-2-containing medium. Unless otherwise noted, each peptide stimulation condition was cultured in triplicate wells. Using Ficoll-Paque Plus gradient centrifugation, PBMC were separated from whole blood and then either used fresh or cryopreserved at -140C. The overlapping peptide pools covered the spike proteins of SARS-CoV-2 and of the common cold coronaviruses HCoV-NL63, HCoV-OC43 and HCoV-229E. Genomic DNA was extracted from cultured CD4+ T cells with the QIAamp micro DNA kit.

The material sequenced was CD4+ T cells from PBMCs cultured with HCoV-OC43 spike peptides, taken after COVID-19 vaccination. The sample's cell subset or site, from its label and the paper: HCoV-OC43 spike overlapping peptide pool stimulation. The chain links TRBV29-1 with TRBJ2-5; no D gene is confidently identified. The clonotype was recovered from a human donor who received a COVID-19 vaccine. CDR3 protein: CSVDYSQEETQYF. The DNA is as follows: TGCAGCGTTGATTACAGTCAGGAAGAGACCCAGTACTTC.